This T cell receptor (beta chain) was sequenced during a study of OX40 agonist ivuxolimab in advanced cancers. Libraries were prepared by immunoSEQ multiplex PCR; TCRdb keeps only in-frame clonotypes and omits some of them. The sample shows some 65,000 clones, roughly 81% of them seen only once. This CDR3 is built from 13 residues. Germline-derived CDR1 and CDR2 are SQVTM and ANQGSEA. The rearrangement joins TRBV29-1 to TRBJ2-5; 7 positions match TRBD1. The assigned J gene may be wrong: the sequence end matches TRBJ2-7 better. This sample comprised CD4+ or CD8+ T cells sorted from blood, obtained in a trial of the OX40 agonist ivuxolimab. The TCR originated in an adult with an advanced solid tumor such as melanoma, head and neck, liver or kidney cancer. This CDR3 is CSARQGDVYEQYF. CDR3 DNA: TGCAGCGCTCGCCAGGGGGATGTCTACGAGCAGTACTTC.